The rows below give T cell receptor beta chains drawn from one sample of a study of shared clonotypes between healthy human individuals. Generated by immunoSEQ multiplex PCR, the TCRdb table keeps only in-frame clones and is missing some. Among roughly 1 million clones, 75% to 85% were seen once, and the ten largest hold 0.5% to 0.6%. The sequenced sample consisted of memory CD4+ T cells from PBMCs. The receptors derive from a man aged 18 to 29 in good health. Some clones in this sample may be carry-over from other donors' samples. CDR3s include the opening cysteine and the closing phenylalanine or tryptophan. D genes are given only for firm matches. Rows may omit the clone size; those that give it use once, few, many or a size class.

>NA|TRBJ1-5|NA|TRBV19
CASSIVQRNQPQHF
TGTGCCAGTAGTATAGTACAGCGCAATCAGCCCCAGCATTTT
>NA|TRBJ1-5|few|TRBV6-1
CASSVQGPQSNQPQHF
TGTGCCAGCAGTGTACAGGGCCCCCAAAGCAATCAGCCCCAGCATTTT
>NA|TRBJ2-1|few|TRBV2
CASSELYEQFF
TGTGCCAGCAGTGAACTCTATGAGCAGTTCTTC
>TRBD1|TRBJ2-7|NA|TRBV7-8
CASSLNSDRNYEQYF
TGTGCCAGCAGCTTAAATTCGGACAGGAACTACGAGCAGTACTTC
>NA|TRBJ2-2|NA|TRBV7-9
CASSLTRNTGELFF
TGTGCCAGCAGCTTGACCCGAAACACCGGGGAGCTGTTTTTT
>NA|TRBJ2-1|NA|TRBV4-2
CASSQGLGDAGEQFF
TGTGCCAGCAGCCAAGGACTAGGGGACGCGGGGGAGCAGTTCTTC
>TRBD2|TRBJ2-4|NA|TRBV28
CASSFYYGTSGGSNIQYF
TGTGCCAGCAGTTTCTATTATGGCACTAGCGGGGGATCAAACATTCAGTACTTC
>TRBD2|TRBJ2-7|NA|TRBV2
CASSEGGGLAGTYEQYF
TGTGCCAGCAGTGAAGGTGGGGGACTAGCGGGTACCTACGAGCAGTACTTC
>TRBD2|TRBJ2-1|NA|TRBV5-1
CASSLGLAGAGQFF
TGCGCCAGCAGCTTAGGACTAGCGGGAGCGGGGCAGTTCTTC
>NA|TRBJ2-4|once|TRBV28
CASSLAAQGRAKNIQYF
TGTGCCAGCAGTTTAGCCGCCCAGGGAAGAGCCAAAAACATTCAGTACTTC
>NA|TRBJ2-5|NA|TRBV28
CASSQHSGVETQYF
TGTGCCAGCAGTCAACACTCAGGGGTAGAGACCCAGTACTTC
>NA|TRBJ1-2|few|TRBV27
CASSESSNYGYTF
TGTGCCAGCAGTGAAAGTTCTAACTATGGCTACACCTTC
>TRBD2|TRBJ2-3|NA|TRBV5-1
CASSSGLAGHTDTQYF
TGCGCCAGCAGCTCGGGACTAGCGGGCCACACAGATACGCAGTATTTT
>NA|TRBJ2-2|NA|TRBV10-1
CASSLSAVTGELFF
TGCGCCAGCAGCTTATCAGCGGTCACCGGGGAGCTGTTTTTT
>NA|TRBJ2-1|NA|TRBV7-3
CASSLNGGNYNEQFF
TGTGCCAGCAGCTTAAACGGGGGAAACTACAATGAGCAGTTCTTC
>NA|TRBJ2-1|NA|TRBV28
CASSLSQGRRYNEQFF
TGTGCCAGCAGTTTATCTCAGGGTCGGCGTTACAATGAGCAGTTCTTC
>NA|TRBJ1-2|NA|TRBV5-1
CASNMWGSNYGYTF
TGCGCCAGCAATATGTGGGGCAGTAACTATGGCTACACCTTC
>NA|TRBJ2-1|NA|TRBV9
CASSPVAAPSYNEQFF
TGTGCCAGCAGCCCCGTAGCGGCCCCCTCCTACAATGAGCAGTTCTTC
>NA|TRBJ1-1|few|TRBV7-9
CASSLGGVRGTEAFF
TGTGCCAGCAGCTTGGGGGGAGTAAGGGGCACTGAAGCTTTCTTT
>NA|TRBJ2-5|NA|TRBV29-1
CSVEARGGETQYF
TGCAGCGTTGAGGCCAGGGGGGGAGAGACCCAGTACTTC
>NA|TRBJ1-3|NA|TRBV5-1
CASSQLGSLGGNTIYF
TGCGCCAGCAGCCAGCTGGGGAGCCTGGGAGGAAACACCATATATTTT
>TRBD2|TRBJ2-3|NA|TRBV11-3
CASSLDLTSGRLSDTQYF
TGTGCCAGCAGCTTAGACCTCACTAGCGGGAGGTTGTCAGATACGCAGTATTTT
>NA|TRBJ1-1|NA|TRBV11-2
CASSQVVGARAFF
TGTGCCAGCAGTCAGGTCGTGGGGGCGCGGGCTTTCTTT
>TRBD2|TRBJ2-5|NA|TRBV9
CASSVAGGNQETQYF
TGTGCCAGCAGCGTAGCGGGAGGGAACCAAGAGACCCAGTACTTC
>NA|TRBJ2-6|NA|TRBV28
CASNSGANVLTF
TGTGCCAGCAACTCCGGGGCCAACGTCCTGACTTTC
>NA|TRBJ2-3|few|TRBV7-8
CASSLVQTNTQYF
TGTGCCAGCAGCTTAGTCCAGACGAATACGCAGTATTTT
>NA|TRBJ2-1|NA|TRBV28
CASSLADTSSYNEQFF
TGTGCCAGCAGTTTAGCGGATACGAGCTCCTACAATGAGCAGTTCTTC
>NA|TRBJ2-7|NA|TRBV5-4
CASSPGLTYEQYF
TGTGCCAGCAGCCCGGGACTTACCTACGAGCAGTACTTC
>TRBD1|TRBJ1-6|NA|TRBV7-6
CASSWDRANSPLHF
TGTGCCAGCAGCTGGGACAGGGCTAATTCACCCCTCCACTTT
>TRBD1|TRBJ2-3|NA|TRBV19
CASGSGQGIVKADTQYF
TGTGCCAGTGGGTCGGGACAGGGGATCGTCAAGGCAGATACGCAGTATTTT
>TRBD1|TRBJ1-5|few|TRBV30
CAWSGTGVQPQHF
TGTGCCTGGAGTGGGACAGGGGTCCAGCCCCAGCATTTT
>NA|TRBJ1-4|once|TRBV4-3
CASSQDRGEKLFF
TGCGCCAGCAGCCAAGATCGGGGAGAAAAACTGTTTTTT
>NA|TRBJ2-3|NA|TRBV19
CASSTQGRPQFTDTQYF
TGTGCCAGTAGTACCCAGGGACGTCCCCAATTCACAGATACGCAGTATTTT
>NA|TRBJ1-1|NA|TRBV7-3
CASSAPGRTEAFF
TGTGCCAGCAGCGCCCCAGGGAGGACTGAAGCTTTCTTT
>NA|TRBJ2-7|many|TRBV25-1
CASSELKIWHEQYF
TGTGCCAGCAGTGAATTGAAGATCTGGCACGAGCAGTACTTC
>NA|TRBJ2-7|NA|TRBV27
CASQGGRGGQYF
TGTGCCTCCCAGGGGGGCAGGGGTGGGCAGTACTTC
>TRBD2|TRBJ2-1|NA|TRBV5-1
CASSLRASGENEQFF
TGCGCCAGCAGCTTGCGGGCTAGCGGGGAGAATGAGCAGTTCTTC
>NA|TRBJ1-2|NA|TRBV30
CAWLRPNYGYTF
TGTGCCTGGTTGCGGCCTAACTATGGCTACACCTTC
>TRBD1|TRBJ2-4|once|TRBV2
CASRKTGENIQYF
TGTGCCAGCAGAAAGACAGGGGAAAACATTCAGTACTTC
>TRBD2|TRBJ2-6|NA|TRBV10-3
CAIREREGAGANVLTF
TGTGCCATCAGAGAGCGGGAGGGCGCTGGGGCCAACGTCCTGACTTTC
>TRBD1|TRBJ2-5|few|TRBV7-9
CASSFGQGIETQYF
TGTGCCAGCAGCTTTGGACAGGGGATAGAGACCCAGTACTTC
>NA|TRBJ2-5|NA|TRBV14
CASSQAGKETQYF
TGTGCCAGCAGCCAAGCGGGGAAAGAGACCCAGTACTTC
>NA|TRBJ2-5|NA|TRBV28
CASQLVGVEGLQETQYF
TGTGCCAGCCAATTAGTCGGGGTTGAGGGGCTGCAAGAGACCCAGTACTTC
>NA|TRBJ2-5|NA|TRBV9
CASSVGRGFTETQYF
TGTGCCAGCAGCGTAGGGAGAGGGTTTACGGAGACCCAGTACTTC
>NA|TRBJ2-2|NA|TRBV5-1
CASSLGPRNTGELFF
TGCGCCAGCAGCTTGGGACCGCGAAACACCGGGGAGCTGTTTTTT
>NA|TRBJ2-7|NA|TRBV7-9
CASSLAGTYEQYF
TGTGCCAGCAGCTTAGCGGGCACCTACGAGCAGTACTTC
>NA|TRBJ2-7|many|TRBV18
CASSPQSASYEQYF
TGTGCCAGCTCACCACAGTCGGCCTCCTACGAGCAGTACTTC
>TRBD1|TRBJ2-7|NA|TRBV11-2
CASSPDRVYEQYF
TGTGCCAGCAGCCCTGACAGGGTCTACGAGCAGTACTTC
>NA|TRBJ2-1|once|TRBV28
CASRTTRPIHNEQFF
TGTGCCAGCAGAACGACACGGCCTATACACAATGAGCAGTTCTTC
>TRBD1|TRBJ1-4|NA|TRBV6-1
CASSRQGQREKLFF
TGTGCCAGCAGCCGACAGGGGCAACGGGAAAAACTGTTTTTT
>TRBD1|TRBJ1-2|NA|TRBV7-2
CASSLGTGRASYGYTF
TGTGCCAGCAGCTTAGGGACAGGGCGGGCGTCCTATGGCTACACCTTC
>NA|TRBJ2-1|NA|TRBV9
CASSPPAASYNEQFF
TGTGCCAGCAGCCCCCCAGCAGCATCCTACAATGAGCAGTTCTTC
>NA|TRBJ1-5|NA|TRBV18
CASSPRVRSTNSNQPQHF
TGTGCCAGCTCACCACGTGTACGGAGTACGAATAGCAATCAGCCCCAGCATTTT
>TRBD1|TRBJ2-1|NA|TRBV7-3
CASSPGQGWGEQFF
TGTGCCAGCAGCCCGGGACAGGGGTGGGGTGAGCAGTTCTTC